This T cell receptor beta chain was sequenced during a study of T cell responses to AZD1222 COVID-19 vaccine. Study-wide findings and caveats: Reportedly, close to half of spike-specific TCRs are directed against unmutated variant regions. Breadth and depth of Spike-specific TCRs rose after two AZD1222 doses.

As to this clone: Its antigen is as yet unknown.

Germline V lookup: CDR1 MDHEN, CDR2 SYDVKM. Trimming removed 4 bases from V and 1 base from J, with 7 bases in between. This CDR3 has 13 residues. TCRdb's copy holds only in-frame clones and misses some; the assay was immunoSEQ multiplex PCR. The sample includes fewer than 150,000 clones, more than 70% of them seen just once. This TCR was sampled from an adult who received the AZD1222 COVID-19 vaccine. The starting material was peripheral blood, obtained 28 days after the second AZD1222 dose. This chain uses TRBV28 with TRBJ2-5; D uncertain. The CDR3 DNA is TGTGCCAGCAGTTCGAGCCCCCAAGAGACCCAGTACTTC. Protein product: CASSSSPQETQYF.